The T cell receptor beta chain under discussion was sequenced for a study of OX40 agonist ivuxolimab in advanced cancers. About the research overall: Hepatocellular carcinoma, melanoma, renal cell or head and neck cancer was diagnosed in the dose-escalation patients. Findings and caveats of the study: The average count of expanded clones was higher among CD8+ T cells than among CD4+.

V lost 6 bases to trimming and J lost 6 bases, with 14 bases between them. The CDR3 extends over 13 amino acids. Germline V gene data show CDR1 as ENHRY and CDR2 as SYGVKD. The table came from immunoSEQ multiplex PCR; TCRdb's copy has only in-frame clones and leaves some out. This repertoire shows tens of thousands of clones, 90% to 95% found once; its top ten account for around 0.39%. The table lists this clone with a few counts. The target antigen is unknown. This sequence joins TRBV10-3 and TRBJ1-2; D might be TRBD1 (5 bases). This material consisted of CD4+ or CD8+ T cells sorted from blood, taken in a trial of the OX40 agonist ivuxolimab. The TCR comes from an adult with an advanced solid tumor such as melanoma, head and neck, liver or kidney cancer. The CDR3: CAISAGTGNGYTF. As DNA, the CDR3 is TGTGCCATCAGCGCTGGGACGGGGAATGGCTACACCTTC.